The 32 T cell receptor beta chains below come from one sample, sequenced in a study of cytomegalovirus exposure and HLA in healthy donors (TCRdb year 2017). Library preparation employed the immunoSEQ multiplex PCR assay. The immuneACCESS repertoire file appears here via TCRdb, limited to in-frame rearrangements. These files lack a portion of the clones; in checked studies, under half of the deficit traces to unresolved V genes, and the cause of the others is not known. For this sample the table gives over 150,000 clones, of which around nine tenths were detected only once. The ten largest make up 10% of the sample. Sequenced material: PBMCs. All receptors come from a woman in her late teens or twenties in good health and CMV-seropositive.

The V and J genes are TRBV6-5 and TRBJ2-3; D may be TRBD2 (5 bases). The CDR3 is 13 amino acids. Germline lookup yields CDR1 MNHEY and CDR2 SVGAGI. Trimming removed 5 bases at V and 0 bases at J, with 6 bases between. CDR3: CASSRTSTDTQYF. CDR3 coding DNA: TGTGCCAGCAGTCGGACTAGCACAGATACGCAGTATTTT.

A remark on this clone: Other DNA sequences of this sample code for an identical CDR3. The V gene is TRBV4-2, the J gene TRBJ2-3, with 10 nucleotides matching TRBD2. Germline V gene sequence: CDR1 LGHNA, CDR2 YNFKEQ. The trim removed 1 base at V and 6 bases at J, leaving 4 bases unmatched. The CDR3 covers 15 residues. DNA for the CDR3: TGTGCCAGCAGCCAAGGGCTAGCGGGAGCGGATACGCAGTATTTT. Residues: CASSQGLAGADTQYF.

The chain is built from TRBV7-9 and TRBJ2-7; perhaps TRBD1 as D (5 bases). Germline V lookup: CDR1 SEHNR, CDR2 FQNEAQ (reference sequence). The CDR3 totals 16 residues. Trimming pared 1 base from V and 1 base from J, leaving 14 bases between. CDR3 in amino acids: CASSLGGSRVSYEQYF. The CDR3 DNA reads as TGTGCCAGCAGCTTAGGGGGCAGCAGGGTGTCCTACGAGCAGTACTTC.

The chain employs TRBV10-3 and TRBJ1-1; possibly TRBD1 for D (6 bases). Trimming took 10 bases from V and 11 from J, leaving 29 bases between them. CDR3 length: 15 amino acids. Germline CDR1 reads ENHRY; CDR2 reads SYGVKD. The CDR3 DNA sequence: TGTGCCACCACTATTCCTATCGGACAGCCGACTGGGGCTTTCTTT. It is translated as CATTIPIGQPTGAFF.

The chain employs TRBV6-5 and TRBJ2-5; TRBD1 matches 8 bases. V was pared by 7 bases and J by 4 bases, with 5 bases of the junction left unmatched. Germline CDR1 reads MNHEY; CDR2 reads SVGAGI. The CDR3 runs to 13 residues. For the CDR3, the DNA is TGTGCCAGCAAACGACAGGGGTCAGAGACCCAGTACTTC. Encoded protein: CASKRQGSETQYF.

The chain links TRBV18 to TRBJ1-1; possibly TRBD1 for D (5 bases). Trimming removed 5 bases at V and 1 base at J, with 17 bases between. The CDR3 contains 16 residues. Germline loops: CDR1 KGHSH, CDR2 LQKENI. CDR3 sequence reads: CASSSSGGGENTEAFF. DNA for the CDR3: TGTGCCAGCTCAAGTTCCGGGGGAGGAGAGAACACTGAAGCTTTCTTT.

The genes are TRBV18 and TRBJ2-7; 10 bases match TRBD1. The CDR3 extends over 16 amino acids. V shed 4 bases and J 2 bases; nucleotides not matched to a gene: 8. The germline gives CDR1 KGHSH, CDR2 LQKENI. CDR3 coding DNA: TGTGCCAGCTCACGAATTTCCGGGACAGGGGCCTACGAGCAGTACTTC. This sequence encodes CASSRISGTGAYEQYF.

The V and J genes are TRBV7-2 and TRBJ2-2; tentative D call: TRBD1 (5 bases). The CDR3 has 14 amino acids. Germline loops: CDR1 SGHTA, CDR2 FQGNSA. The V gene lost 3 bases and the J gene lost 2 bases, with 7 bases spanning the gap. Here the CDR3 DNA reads TGTGCCAGCAGCTTGGGGCACAACACCGGGGAGCTGTTTTTT. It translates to CASSLGHNTGELFF.

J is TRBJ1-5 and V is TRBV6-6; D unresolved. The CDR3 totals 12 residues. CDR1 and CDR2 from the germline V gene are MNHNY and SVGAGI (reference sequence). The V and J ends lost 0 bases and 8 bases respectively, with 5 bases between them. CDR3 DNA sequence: TGTGCCAGCAGTTACTCGAGGGAGCCCCAGCATTTT. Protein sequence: CASSYSREPQHF.

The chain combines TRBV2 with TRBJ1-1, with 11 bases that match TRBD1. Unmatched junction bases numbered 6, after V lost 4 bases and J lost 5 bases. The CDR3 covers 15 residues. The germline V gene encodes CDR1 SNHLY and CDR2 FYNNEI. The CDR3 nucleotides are TGTGCCAGCAGTGGGACAGGGGGCGGGAGGACTGAAGCTTTCTTT. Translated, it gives CASSGTGGGRTEAFF.

The CDR3 loop reads CASSEAPSPTSGSGNEQFF. CDR3 nucleotides: TGTGCCAGCAGTGAAGCCCCCTCCCCTACTAGCGGGAGTGGGAATGAGCAGTTCTTC. The chain is built from TRBV6-1 and TRBJ2-1; 11 nucleotides match TRBD2. The V and J ends lost 0 bases and 7 bases, in that order; junction bases with no gene match: 14. CDR1 is MNHNS, CDR2 SASEGT, per germline. This CDR3 is 19 amino acids long.

The DNA for the CDR3 is TGTGCCAGCAGCCCCGTTCGCCCGGGACAAGACTATGGCTACACCTTC. This codes for CASSPVRPGQDYGYTF. V gene TRBV4-2 combines with J gene TRBJ1-2, with a possible D match to TRBD1 (6 bases). The germline V and J ends were trimmed by 4 bases and 3 bases, with 18 bases remaining between them. Germline lookup yields CDR1 LGHNA and CDR2 YNFKEQ. The CDR3 is made up of 16 amino acids.

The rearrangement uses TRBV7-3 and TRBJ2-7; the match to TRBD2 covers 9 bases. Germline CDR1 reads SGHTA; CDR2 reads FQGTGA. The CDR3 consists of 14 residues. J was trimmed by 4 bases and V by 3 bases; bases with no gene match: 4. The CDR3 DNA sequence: TGTGCCAGCAGCTTCGGCGCGGGAGGGTACGAGCAGTACTTC. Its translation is CASSFGAGGYEQYF.

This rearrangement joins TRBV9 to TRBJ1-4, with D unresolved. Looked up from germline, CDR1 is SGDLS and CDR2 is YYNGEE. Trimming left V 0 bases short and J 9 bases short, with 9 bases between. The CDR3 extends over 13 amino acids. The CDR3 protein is CASSVGGGQKLFF. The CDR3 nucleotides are TGTGCCAGCAGCGTAGGTGGCGGCCAAAAACTGTTTTTT.

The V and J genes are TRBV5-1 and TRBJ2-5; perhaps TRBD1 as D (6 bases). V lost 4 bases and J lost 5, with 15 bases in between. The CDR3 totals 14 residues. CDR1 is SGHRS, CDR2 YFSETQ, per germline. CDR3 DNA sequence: TGCGCCAGCAGCGCTACGACAGGCGGGGAGACCCAGTACTTC. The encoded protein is CASSATTGGETQYF.

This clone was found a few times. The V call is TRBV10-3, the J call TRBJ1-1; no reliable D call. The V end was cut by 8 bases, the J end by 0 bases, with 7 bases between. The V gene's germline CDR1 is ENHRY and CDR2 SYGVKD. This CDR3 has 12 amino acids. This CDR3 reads CAIRTLNTEAFF. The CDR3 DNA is TGTGCCATCCGGACTTTGAACACTGAAGCTTTCTTT.

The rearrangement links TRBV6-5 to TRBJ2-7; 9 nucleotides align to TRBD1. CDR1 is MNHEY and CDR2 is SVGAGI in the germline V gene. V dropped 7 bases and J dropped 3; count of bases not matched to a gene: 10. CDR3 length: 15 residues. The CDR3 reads CASKDRDRELYEQYF. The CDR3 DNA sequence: TGTGCCAGCAAAGACCGGGACAGGGAACTCTACGAGCAGTACTTC.

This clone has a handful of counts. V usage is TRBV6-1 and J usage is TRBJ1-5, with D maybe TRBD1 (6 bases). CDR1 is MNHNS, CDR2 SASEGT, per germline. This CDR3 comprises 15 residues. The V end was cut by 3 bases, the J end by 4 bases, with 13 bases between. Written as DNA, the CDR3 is TGTGCCAGCAGTGATATGGGACACGGAAATCAGCCCCAGCATTTT. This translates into CASSDMGHGNQPQHF.

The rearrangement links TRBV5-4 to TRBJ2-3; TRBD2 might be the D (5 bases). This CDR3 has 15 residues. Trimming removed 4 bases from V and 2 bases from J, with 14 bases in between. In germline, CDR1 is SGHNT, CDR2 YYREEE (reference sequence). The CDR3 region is CASSLPTADTDTQYF. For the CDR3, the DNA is TGTGCCAGCAGCCTGCCTACAGCGGACACAGATACGCAGTATTTT.

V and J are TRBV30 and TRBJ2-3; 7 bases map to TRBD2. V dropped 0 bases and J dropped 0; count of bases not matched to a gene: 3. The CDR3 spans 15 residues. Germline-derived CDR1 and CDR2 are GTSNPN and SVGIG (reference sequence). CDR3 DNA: TGTGCCTGGAGTGTAGCGGGGCTAAGCACAGATACGCAGTATTTT. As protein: CAWSVAGLSTDTQYF.

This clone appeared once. Here the CDR3 reads CASSAGEGEQFF. The CDR3 DNA follows: TGTGCCAGCTCCGCCGGGGAGGGTGAGCAGTTCTTC. V is TRBV9 and J is TRBJ2-1; 7 nucleotides match TRBD2. The V and J ends lost 7 bases and 9 bases, in that order; junction bases with no gene match: 7. This CDR3 is built from 12 residues. Germline V gives CDR1 SGDLS, CDR2 YYNGEE. The whole variable domain, remainder taken from reference TRBV9 and TRBJ2-1, is DSGVTQTPKHLITATGQRVTLRCSPRSGDLSVYWYQQSLDQGLQFLIQYYNGEERAKGNILERFSAQQFPDLHSELNLSSLELGDSALYFCASSAGEGEQFFGPGTRLTVL.

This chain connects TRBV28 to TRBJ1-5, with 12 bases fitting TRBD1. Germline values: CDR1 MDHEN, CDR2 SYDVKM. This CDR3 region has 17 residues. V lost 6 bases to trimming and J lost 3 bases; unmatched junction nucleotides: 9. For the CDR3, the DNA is TGTGCCAGCAGCCAGACCGGGACAGGGGGCCTCAATCAGCCCCAGCATTTT. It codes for CASSQTGTGGLNQPQHF. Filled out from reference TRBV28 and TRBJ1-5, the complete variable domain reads DVKVTQSSRYLVKRTGEKVFLECVQDMDHENMFWYRQDPGLGLRLIYFSYDVKMKEKGDIPEGYSVSREKKERFSLILESASTNQTSMYLCASSQTGTGGLNQPQHFGDGTRLSIL.

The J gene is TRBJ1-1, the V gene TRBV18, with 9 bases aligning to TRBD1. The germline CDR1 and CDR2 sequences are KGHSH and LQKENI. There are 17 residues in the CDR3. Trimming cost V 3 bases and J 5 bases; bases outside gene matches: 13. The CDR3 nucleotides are TGTGCCAGCTCACCTGACCCTATGGACAGGGGCGGTACTGAAGCTTTCTTT. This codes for CASSPDPMDRGGTEAFF.

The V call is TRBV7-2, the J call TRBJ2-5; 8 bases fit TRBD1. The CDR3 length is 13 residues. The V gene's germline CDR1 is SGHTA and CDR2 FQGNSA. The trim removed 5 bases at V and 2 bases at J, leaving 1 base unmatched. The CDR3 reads CASSRTGQETQYF. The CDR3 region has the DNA TGTGCCAGCAGCCGGACAGGGCAAGAGACCCAGTACTTC.

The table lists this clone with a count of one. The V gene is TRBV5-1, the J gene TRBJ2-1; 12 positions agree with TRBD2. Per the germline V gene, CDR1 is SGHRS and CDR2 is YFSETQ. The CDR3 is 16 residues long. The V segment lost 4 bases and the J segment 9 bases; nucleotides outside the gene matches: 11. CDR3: CASSVILAGGSAEQFF. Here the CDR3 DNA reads TGCGCCAGCAGCGTAATACTAGCGGGAGGTTCTGCTGAGCAGTTCTTC.

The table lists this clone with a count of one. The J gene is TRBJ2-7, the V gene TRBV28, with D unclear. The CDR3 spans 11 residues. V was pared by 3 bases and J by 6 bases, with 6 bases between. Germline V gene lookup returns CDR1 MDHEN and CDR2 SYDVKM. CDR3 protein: CASSFPSEQYF. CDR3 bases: TGTGCCAGCAGTTTTCCGTCCGAGCAGTACTTC.

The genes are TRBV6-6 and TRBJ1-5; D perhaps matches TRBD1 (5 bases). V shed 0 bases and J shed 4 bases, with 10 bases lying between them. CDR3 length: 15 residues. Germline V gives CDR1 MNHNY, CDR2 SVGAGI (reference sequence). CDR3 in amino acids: CASSYSFGGNQPQHF. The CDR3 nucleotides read TGTGCCAGCAGTTACTCTTTCGGGGGAAATCAGCCCCAGCATTTT.

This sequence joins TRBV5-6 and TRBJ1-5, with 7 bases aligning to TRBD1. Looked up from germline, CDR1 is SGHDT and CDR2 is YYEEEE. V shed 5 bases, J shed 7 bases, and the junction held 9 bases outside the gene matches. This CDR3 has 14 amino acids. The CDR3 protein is CASSYGQESQPQHF. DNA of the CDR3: TGTGCCAGCAGTTACGGACAGGAGAGCCAGCCCCAGCATTTT. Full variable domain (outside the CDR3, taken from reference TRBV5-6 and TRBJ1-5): DAGVTQSPTHLIKTRGQQVTLRCSPKSGHDTVSWYQQALGQGPQFIFQYYEEEERQRGNFPDRFSGHQFPNYSSELNVNALLLGDSALYLCASSYGQESQPQHFGDGTRLSIL.

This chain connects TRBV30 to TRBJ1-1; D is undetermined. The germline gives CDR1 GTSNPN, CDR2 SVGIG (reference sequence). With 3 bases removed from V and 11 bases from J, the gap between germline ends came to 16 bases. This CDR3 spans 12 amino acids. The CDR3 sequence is CAWRDFERFAFF. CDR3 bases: TGTGCCTGGAGGGACTTCGAGAGGTTCGCTTTCTTT.

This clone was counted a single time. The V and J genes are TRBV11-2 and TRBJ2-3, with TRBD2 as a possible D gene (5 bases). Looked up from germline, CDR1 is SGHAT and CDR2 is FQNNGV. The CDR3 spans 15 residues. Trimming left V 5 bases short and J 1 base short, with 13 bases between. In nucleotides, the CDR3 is TGTGCCAGCAGCCCCCGAAGCGGAGGCACAGATACGCAGTATTTT. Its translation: CASSPRSGGTDTQYF.

CDR3: CASSEALQTGKKGYTF. CDR3 bases: TGTGCCAGCAGTGAAGCGCTTCAGACAGGGAAAAAAGGCTACACCTTC. The rearrangement links TRBV2 to TRBJ1-2; 7 bases map to TRBD1. The germline gives CDR1 SNHLY, CDR2 FYNNEI. The CDR3 has 16 amino acids. The V gene end was trimmed by 0 bases and the J gene end by 8 bases; junction bases not matched to a gene: 12. The full variable domain, in which reference TRBV2 and TRBJ1-2 provide the parts outside the CDR3, is EPEVTQTPSHQVTQMGQEVILRCVPISNHLYFYWYRQILGQKVEFLVSFYNNEISEKSEIFDDQFSVERPDGSNFTLKIRSTKLEDSAMYFCASSEALQTGKKGYTFGSGTRLTVV.

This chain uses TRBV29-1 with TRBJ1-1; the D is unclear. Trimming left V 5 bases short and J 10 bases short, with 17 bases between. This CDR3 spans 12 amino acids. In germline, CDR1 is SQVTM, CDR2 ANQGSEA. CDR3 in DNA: TGCAGCGTTTCAGACGGGGAGGTAGGAGCTTTCTTT. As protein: CSVSDGEVGAFF.